These 30 T cell receptor beta chains came from one sample sequenced in a study of T cell repertoires in cytomegalovirus infection (dated by TCRdb to the late 2010s). Sequencing was carried out with an Illumina HiSeq 1500. TCRdb applied fastp at Q25 and MiXCR to the public reads, then kept only in-frame beta chains. Each CDR3 protein appears once, grouped with its most common genes and DNA. For this sample the table gives roughly 200,000 distinct CDR3 sequences, of which 17% were detected only once. The ten largest clones add up to less than 25% of the sample. The sequenced sample was CD8+ T cells from PBMCs. These receptors all stem from a human donor in good health (CMV status not recorded). Some clones in this sample may be carry-over from other donors' samples.

The V call is TRBV11-1, the J call TRBJ2-3; D unresolved. The germline V gene has CDR1 SGHAT and CDR2 FQDESV (reference sequence). CDR3 length equals 11 residues. V lost 4 bases and J 6 bases, leaving 5 bases between the germline ends. This chain's CDR3 is CASSSWDTQYF. CDR3 in DNA: TGTGCCAGCAGCTCCTGGGATACGCAGTATTTT.

This chain uses TRBV6-2 or TRBV6-3 with TRBJ1-1, with a tentative D call TRBD1 (6 bases). The CDR3 has 17 amino acids. Germline CDR1 is MNHEY and CDR2 is SVGEGT. The ends were cut back, 5 bases at V and 1 base at J, with 20 bases in the middle. The CDR3 nucleotides are TGTGCCAGCAGTATCGACGGGACACGCATAAGGAACACTGAAGCTTTCTTT. Amino acid sequence: CASSIDGTRIRNTEAFF.

The chain combines TRBV9 with TRBJ1-1, with D maybe TRBD1 (6 bases). This CDR3 spans 14 amino acids. The germline gives CDR1 SGDLS, CDR2 YYNGEE. With 3 bases removed from V and 4 bases from J, the gap between germline ends came to 13 bases. This CDR3 is CASSAAGASTEAFF. The DNA of the CDR3 is TGTGCCAGCAGCGCGGCAGGGGCGAGCACTGAAGCTTTCTTT.

The chain couples TRBV2 to TRBJ2-2; D might be TRBD2 (6 bases). CDR3 size: 16 residues. Per germline, CDR1 SNHLY and CDR2 FYNNEI. The V end lost 7 bases, the J end lost 0 bases, and 15 bases lay between the germline ends. CDR3 amino acids: CASTGVDGTNTGELFF. In nucleotides, the CDR3 is TGTGCCAGCACGGGGGTAGACGGTACGAACACCGGGGAGCTGTTTTTT.

The table lists this clonotype with a few counts. The chain combines TRBV7-9 with TRBJ2-7; D unclear. V lost 5 bases to trimming and J lost 2 bases, with 19 bases between them. Germline-derived CDR1 and CDR2 are SEHNR and FQNEAQ (reference sequence). This CDR3 has 16 amino acids. In DNA, the CDR3 is TGTGCCAGCAGCCCCGAAGGTTCTGCTGCGGCCTACGAGCAGTACTTC. Its protein product is CASSPEGSAAAYEQYF.

Comments on this clonotype: Just one base apart from a much larger clone, this may be a read error. This rearrangement joins TRBV7-4 to TRBJ2-1; 14 nucleotides line up with TRBD2. Germline V gene sequence: CDR1 SGHVT, CDR2 SQSDAQ. The V gene end was trimmed by 5 bases and the J gene end by 6 bases; junction bases not matched to a gene: 3. This CDR3 comprises 15 residues. In nucleotides, the CDR3 is TGTGCCAGCAGCCCCGGGACTAGCGGGAGCAATGAGCAGTTCTTC. It is translated as CASSPGTSGSNEQFF.

The gene calls are TRBV20-1 and TRBJ2-1; 8 bases are a match to TRBD2. The CDR3 contains 14 residues. Germline loops: CDR1 DFQATT, CDR2 SNEGSKA (reference sequence). V shed 2 bases and J 4 bases; nucleotides not matched to a gene: 4. The CDR3 bases are TGCAGTGCTAGATGGGGCGGGGGGTACAATGAGCAGTTCTTC. It yields the protein CSARWGGGYNEQFF.

This rearrangement joins TRBV6-2 or TRBV6-3 to TRBJ2-3, with unresolved D. Germline V gene data show CDR1 as MNHEY and CDR2 as SVGEGT. This CDR3 has 14 residues. Trimming pared 2 bases from V and 2 bases from J, leaving 8 bases between. The CDR3 nucleotides read TGTGCCAGCAGTTACGCCAGTTACACAGATACGCAGTATTTT. Residues: CASSYASYTDTQYF.

There are a few counts of this clonotype. The chain couples TRBV29-1 to TRBJ2-1; D possibly corresponds to TRBD1 (5 bases). Germline V gene data show CDR1 as SQVTM and CDR2 as ANQGSEA. Between the trimmed V and J ends, which lost 5 bases and 7 bases, there was a span of 6 bases. The CDR3 contains 10 residues. CDR3 sequence reads: CSVNRNEQFF. In DNA, the CDR3 is TGCAGCGTTAACAGGAATGAGCAGTTCTTC.

In this sample, this clonotype turned up a few times. This rearrangement joins TRBV12-3 or TRBV12-4 to TRBJ2-2, with TRBD2 identical over 10 bases. The J segment lost 0 bases and the V segment lost 3 bases, leaving 7 bases of the junction unmatched. The CDR3 is 18 residues long. CDR3: CASSLGLAGVSNTGELFF. The CDR3, as DNA: TGTGCCAGCAGTTTGGGGCTAGCGGGGGTCTCGAACACCGGGGAGCTGTTTTTT.

This clonotype was seen more than once but under ten times. V gene TRBV7-2 combines with J gene TRBJ1-4; 9 bases are a match to TRBD1. The CDR3 runs to 16 residues. Looked up from germline, CDR1 is SGHTA and CDR2 is FQGNSA. J was trimmed by 3 bases and V by 3 bases; bases with no gene match: 5. The CDR3 DNA reads TGTGCCAGCAGCTTGGAACAGGGGGCGGCTAATGAAAAACTGTTTTTT. Protein: CASSLEQGAANEKLFF.

This clonotype turned up a few times. V is TRBV20-1 and J is TRBJ2-7, with TRBD1 identical over 9 bases. Trimming at V came to 0 bases and at J to 4 bases, leaving 7 bases not matched to a gene. The V gene's germline CDR1 is DFQATT and CDR2 SNEGSKA (reference sequence). The CDR3 totals 15 residues. CDR3 residues: CSARDFGQGTYEQYF. For the CDR3, the DNA is TGCAGTGCTAGAGACTTCGGACAGGGGACGTACGAGCAGTACTTC.

This clonotype appeared many times. The chain uses TRBV7-2 and TRBJ2-5; 7 bases are shared with TRBD1. CDR1 and CDR2 from the germline V gene are SGHTA and FQGNSA. The length of the CDR3 is 17 residues. The V segment lost 5 bases and the J segment 5 bases; nucleotides outside the gene matches: 17. CDR3 sequence reads: CASSPDQITGVFETQYF. In nucleotides, the CDR3 is TGTGCCAGCAGCCCCGACCAAATCACAGGGGTCTTTGAGACCCAGTACTTC.

This clonotype occurred a few times. The chain uses TRBV13 and TRBJ1-5; unclear D gene. CDR3 length equals 16 residues. From germline, CDR1 is PRHDT and CDR2 FYEKMQ (reference sequence). V shed 5 bases and J shed 1 base, with 15 bases lying between them. CDR3 sequence reads: CASSLSASGSNQPQHF. The CDR3 region has the DNA TGTGCCAGCAGCCTCAGCGCCTCTGGGAGCAATCAGCCCCAGCATTTT.

The V gene is TRBV7-9, the J gene TRBJ1-3; D is ambiguous. The CDR3 has 14 amino acids. V dropped 3 bases and J dropped 4 bases, with 10 bases sitting between them. From germline, CDR1 is SEHNR and CDR2 FQNEAQ (reference sequence). The CDR3 bases are TGTGCCAGCAGCTTCGTCGAATCGGGAAACACCATATATTTT. Translating gives CASSFVESGNTIYF.

This clonotype has a handful of counts. The genes are TRBV2 and TRBJ1-1; 7 positions agree with TRBD1. V shed 6 bases and J 1 base; nucleotides not matched to a gene: 11. CDR1 SNHLY and CDR2 FYNNEI come from the germline V gene. CDR3 length: 16 amino acids. CDR3 DNA sequence: TGTGCCAGCAGCGGGCAAACAGGGGTGACGAACACTGAAGCTTTCTTT. Translating it yields CASSGQTGVTNTEAFF.

The rearrangement joins TRBV7-2 to TRBJ2-7, with 9 nucleotides matching TRBD1. The CDR3 totals 18 residues. The J segment lost 2 bases and the V segment lost 5 bases, leaving 16 bases of the junction unmatched. The V gene's germline CDR1 is SGHTA and CDR2 FQGNSA. CDR3: CASSRHSPGQGTTYEQYF. The CDR3 DNA sequence: TGTGCCAGCAGCAGGCATAGCCCGGGACAGGGTACGACCTACGAGCAGTACTTC.

The V gene is TRBV7-8, the J gene TRBJ1-2; 11 nucleotides match TRBD1. The CDR3 has 17 residues. Trimming cost V 4 bases and J 2 bases; bases outside gene matches: 9. Germline V gene lookup returns CDR1 SGHVS and CDR2 FQNEAQ. The chain's CDR3 is CASSWGQGEASNYGYTF. The CDR3 region has the DNA TGTGCCAGCAGCTGGGGACAGGGGGAGGCGTCAAACTATGGCTACACCTTC.

V usage is TRBV29-1 and J usage is TRBJ2-7, with D perhaps matching TRBD1 or TRBD2 (5 bases each). From germline, CDR1 is SQVTM and CDR2 ANQGSEA. This CDR3 has 12 residues. V lost 3 bases and J lost 6, with 12 bases in between. This chain's CDR3 is CSVDIGAREQYF. The DNA for the CDR3 is TGCAGCGTTGATATCGGGGCTCGCGAGCAGTACTTC.

The genes are TRBV11-2 and TRBJ2-1; D is uncertain. Germline V lookup: CDR1 SGHAT, CDR2 FQNNGV. The length of the CDR3 is 14 residues. V was trimmed by 1 base and J by 3 bases, leaving 7 bases between them. The CDR3 sequence: CASSLAWNYNEQFF. CDR3 coding DNA: TGTGCCAGCAGCTTAGCGTGGAACTACAATGAGCAGTTCTTC.

This clonotype was detected only a few times. The J gene is TRBJ2-7, the V gene TRBV25-1; D could derive from TRBD1 or TRBD2 (5 bases each). Trimming cost V 4 bases and J 5 bases, with 6 bases left between them. The germline V gene has CDR1 MGHDK and CDR2 SYGVNS. This CDR3 spans 11 amino acids. The CDR3 nucleotides are TGTGCCAGCAGTGTGGGGGACGAGCAGTACTTC. Translating it yields CASSVGDEQYF.

This clonotype has ten or more counts. This chain links TRBV7-8 with TRBJ1-1; TRBD1 might be the D (5 bases). V was clipped by 2 bases and J by 5 bases, with 15 bases between them. This CDR3 spans 15 amino acids. Germline CDR1 reads SGHVS; CDR2 reads FQNEAQ. The CDR3: CASSLRGLARTEAFF. DNA for the CDR3: TGTGCCAGCAGCTTACGGGGACTAGCCAGGACTGAAGCTTTCTTT.

The chain couples TRBV7-6 to TRBJ2-7; no firm D call. Trimming stripped 1 base from V and 5 bases from J, with 12 bases between. CDR3 length equals 14 residues. Per the germline V gene, CDR1 is SGHVS and CDR2 is FNYEAQ. Here the CDR3 reads CASSLGQIPDEQYF. Written as DNA, the CDR3 is TGTGCCAGCAGCTTAGGACAAATTCCTGACGAGCAGTACTTC.

This clonotype appeared many times. CDR3 in amino acids: CASTHMAQETQYF. Written as DNA, the CDR3 is TGTGCCAGCACCCATATGGCGCAAGAGACCCAGTACTTC. The chain links TRBV7-6 to TRBJ2-5, with D unresolved. Germline V gene sequence: CDR1 SGHVS, CDR2 FNYEAQ. V was shortened by 7 bases and J by 2 bases, with 11 bases between the two germline ends. The CDR3 spans 13 residues.

V usage is TRBV2 and J usage is TRBJ2-7; D is perhaps TRBD1 (6 bases). Germline V gene lookup returns CDR1 SNHLY and CDR2 FYNNEI. V lost 3 bases, J lost 2 bases, and 14 bases lay in between. This CDR3 spans 15 amino acids. Written as DNA, the CDR3 is TGTGCCAGCAGTGAGGCGAGGACAGTCACCTACGAGCAGTACTTC. It is translated as CASSEARTVTYEQYF.

V and J are TRBV5-1 and TRBJ2-7; D uncertain. The CDR3 contains 13 residues. V shed 0 bases and J shed 3 bases, with 7 bases lying between them. Germline-derived CDR1 and CDR2 are SGHRS and YFSETQ. The CDR3 loop reads CASSLDFNYEQYF. CDR3 in DNA: TGCGCCAGCAGCTTGGATTTTAACTACGAGCAGTACTTC.

The J gene is TRBJ2-5, the V gene TRBV7-6, with D perhaps matching TRBD1 or TRBD2 (6 bases each). V lost 1 base, J lost 4 bases, and 10 bases lay in between. CDR1 SGHVS and CDR2 FNYEAQ come from the germline V gene. The CDR3 spans 14 residues. CDR3 sequence (DNA): TGTGCCAGCAGCTTAGTCGGGGGCGGAGAGACCCAGTACTTC. Encoded protein: CASSLVGGGETQYF.

The V call is TRBV6-2 or TRBV6-3, the J call TRBJ1-1; tentative D call: TRBD1 (6 bases). The CDR3 is 13 residues long. V lost 2 bases and J lost 8, with 12 bases in between. The germline gives CDR1 MNHEY, CDR2 SVGEGT. The CDR3 DNA reads as TGTGCCAGCAGTTACACGCAGGGGTCCGAAGCTTTCTTT. The encoded protein is CASSYTQGSEAFF.

A few counts support this clonotype. CDR3 nucleotide sequence: TGTGCCACCAGCAGCCGGGACAGTAACTATGGCTACACCTTC. Amino acids: CATSSRDSNYGYTF. This chain joins TRBV15 and TRBJ1-2; TRBD1 aligns across 7 bases. CDR1 and CDR2 (germline): LNHNV, YYDKDF (reference sequence). The CDR3 runs 14 residues. With V trimmed by 3 bases and J by 1 base, 2 bases remained unmatched.

This clonotype was seen many times. CDR3 DNA sequence: TGTGCCAGCAGCTTGGCTTTAGATCAGCCCCAGCATTTT. Amino acid sequence: CASSLALDQPQHF. The chain joins TRBV7-2 to TRBJ1-5; no definite D call. This CDR3 has 13 amino acids. The germline V and J ends were trimmed by 3 bases and 5 bases, with 8 bases remaining between them. Germline lookup yields CDR1 SGHTA and CDR2 FQGNSA.